This entry concerns a single T cell receptor beta chain. Its antigen is currently not known. No base qualities exist here, and no much larger clone lies one base off it. The cohort comprised under 700 healthy bone marrow donors. At the time of sampling, every cohort member was nominally healthy, though immune exposures that went unrecorded were likely present. The donor was CMV seropositive and was included in the group of around 300 seropositive cohort members. Every donor gave a peripheral blood sample, and the peripheral blood mononuclear cells from that sample were used for TCR beta sequencing. Genomic DNA was extracted from the blood cell samples with the Qiagen DNeasy Blood Extraction Kit. The record originates from a study of cytomegalovirus exposure and HLA in healthy donors (dated by TCRdb to the late 2010s). For context, the study as a whole: According to an earlier analysis of 587 of the donors, about 170 million T cells yielded some 110 million unique TCR beta sequences and approximately 280 Gb of sequence data. Roughly 300 gigabases of sequencing data and tens of millions of unique TCR sequences were included in an early release covering 500 to 750 HLA-typed donors. Among the roughly 400 genotyped donors, around 79% belonged to the genetic ancestry cluster associated with self-reported Caucasian donors. The study aimed to test whether cataloging public T cell receptors could reveal signatures of past pathogen exposure. The study used immunosequencing to profile the T cell repertoires of several hundred subjects and linked those repertoires to cytomegalovirus serostatus. A separate validation cohort of over 95 different subjects was used in addition to the roughly 670-subject first cohort. The study combined high-throughput TCR immunosequencing, statistical association of individual TCRs with disease status, and machine learning to predict cytomegalovirus infection status. A later analysis re-examined previously published TCR beta repertoires from several hundred donors and added high-resolution HLA genotyping to investigate patterns of TCR occurrence. The later analysis used no new phenotypic data to find candidate immune exposures, relying instead on TCR beta sequences and their occurrence across donors. An earlier analysis of around 580 of the donors used high-throughput TCR beta sequencing to judge whether each TCR beta V gene segment behaved as functional or pseudogenic. Donor age, sex, ethnicity and CMV serostatus were compiled together with the repertoire data. A later genetic analysis used genome-wide SNP genotypes for about 55% of the 666 donors, treating that subset as a discovery cohort. Every repertoire in the discovery cohort had been generated on one and the same sequencing platform. HLA typing included class I and class II loci at four-digit resolution. The number of typed donors differed by locus: about 620-640 for A, B, C, DRB1 and DQB1; approximately 520 for DQA1; roughly 600 for DPA1; and around 450 for DPB1. Several DR-DQ haplotypes were handled as single units for association and clustering, since linkage in the cohort was strong. Among 350 to 400 genotyped donors of the cohort, an average of about 240,000 unique TCR beta nucleotide sequences were sequenced per donor, about a sixth of them non-productive.

From cysteine to phenylalanine, the CDR3 is 15 amino acids long. Here the CDR3 DNA is all that survives: 45 bases in frame from base 1. Germline trimming amounts to 3 bases on V and 6 bases on J, with 3 as the count of junction bases outside the gene matches. CDR1 SNHLY and CDR2 FYNNEI are derived from the germline V gene. The research as a whole found: According to the authors, the approach could potentially be generalized to other disease states and immunological phenotypes. Because the 87-base-pair reads could not distinguish some IMGT-functional V segments, including TRBV6-2 and TRBV6-3, those segments were excluded. The study gave a list of over 150 TCR beta chains associated with cytomegalovirus. A later genetic analysis reported fewer N-insertions in productive TCRs among donors in an Asian-associated ancestry cluster than the roughly 720-donor mean. In a later analysis, TCR association rates were found to vary across HLA loci, with the most associated TCRs seen for DRB1 alleles and the fewest for HLA-C alleles. The presence/absence analyses assumed that sequencing depth was roughly uniform across donors, and that assumption may not be true. According to a later analysis, most CMV-associated TCR beta chains appeared to be HLA-restricted, and the HLA associations seemed to be driven largely by CMV exposure. A few of the identified cytomegalovirus-associated TCR beta chains were confirmed in vitro to be specific for cytomegalovirus antigens. A later analysis found that HLA-associated TCR beta chains were more clonally expanded and had lower generation probabilities than equally common non-associated chains. In a later analysis, 16,951 TCR beta sequences were associated with specific HLA alleles at a false discovery rate of 0.05. For the cohort, immune exposure information was limited to CMV serostatus. An earlier analysis of approximately 540 of the donors showed that most TCR beta V segments appeared in productive rearrangements either about 87% or about 30% of the time, which broadly matched IMGT annotations. A later genetic analysis associated a missense DCLRE1C variant with V-gene and J-gene trimming of TCR beta chains, and an independent cohort replicated the association. A cluster of highly shared sequence variants was judged likely to be a technical artifact of the sequencing pipeline. Several of the top co-occurrence clusters appeared to be linked to parvovirus B19, influenza, CMV and Epstein-Barr virus, according to a later analysis. A further reported finding was that TCR beta sequences accurately predicted the HLA-A and HLA-B alleles for most subjects in the first cohort. While some public TCRs were present in many individuals, most TCR sequences turned up only very rarely across donors. In both the original and validation cohorts, the classifier was reported to diagnose cytomegalovirus status with high specificity and sensitivity. The cohort was sequenced for TCR beta chains only, and without alpha or paired-chain data the features that could be detected were limited. Linkage disequilibrium might explain the correlated functional status among segregating V segments, but an unknown experimental factor could not be ruled out. Because counts were too low, some 16 rarely observed V segments, including chromosome 9 orphons, were excluded from the earlier analysis of 587 of the donors. HLA typing was unavailable for some donors at each locus, so association tests used only the typed subset. Strong co-occurrence of HLA alleles, especially DR and DQ, made assigning TCR associations to individual alleles difficult.

The library was produced with the immunoSEQ multiplex PCR assay. For the multiplex PCR, a mixture combining 60 forward primers for TCR Vbeta segments and 13 reverse primers for TCR Jbeta segments was used. The CDR3 region of rearranged TCR beta genes was amplified from genomic DNA with a multiplex PCR assay. The amplified TCR beta libraries were sequenced on the Illumina HiSeq System as 87-base-pair reads. Processing in the source paper ran as follows. Across the 500 to 750 repertoires, a later analysis counted roughly 84 million unique TCR beta chains, 8.5 million to 12 million of which were shared by at least two donors. A nearest-neighbor algorithm error-corrected the raw reads and collapsed the reads into unique sequences, merging closely related sequences to remove PCR and sequencing errors. V, D and J gene segments were assigned by aligning CDR3 sequences to IMGT reference sequences. For a sequence to be retained, at least a six-nucleotide match to both a V gene segment and a J gene segment was required. Rearrangements were classified as productive when the CDR3 lacked stop codons and remained in frame with V and J, and all other rearrangements were classified as non-productive. CDR3 was defined according to IMGT convention as the region running from the second conserved V-encoded cysteine to the conserved J-encoded phenylalanine. The earlier analysis of approximately 590 of the donors excluded any sequence lacking an unambiguous match to a single V gene segment. In an earlier analysis of about 590 of the donors, a V segment was called functional when productive rearrangements were above 56.7%, and segregating when the standard deviation between donors exceeded 5%. To diagnose cytomegalovirus status from the catalog of TCR beta chain sequences, a statistical classification framework was built. In a later analysis, V and J genes were assigned by comparing TCR nucleotide sequences against IMGT/GENE-DB human TR gene sequences. In a later analysis, CDR3 sequences and most-parsimonious VDJ recombination scenarios were assigned using the TCRdist pipeline. In a later analysis, each TCR beta chain was defined by its CDR3 amino acid sequence together with its V-gene family, and reads lacking a unique V-gene family were excluded. To address suspected cross-contamination and a sequencing artifact, a later analysis removed over 500 highly shared, low-generation-probability nucleotide sequences. In a later analysis, a clonal expansion index for each public chain was calculated from normalized within-repertoire ranks of inferred template counts. Generation probabilities in a later analysis came from a VDJ recombination model fitted to out-of-frame rearrangements, and those results were checked against IGoR. Hypergeometric tests were used in a later analysis to score TCR-TCR, TCR-HLA and TCR-CMV co-occurrence, with a repertoire-size bias correction applied to the TCR pairs. False discovery rates were estimated in a later analysis by permuting HLA or CMV assignments 20 times. In a later analysis, co-occurring TCRs were grouped with DBSCAN, and TCRdist sequence similarity was added when clustering was performed within HLA-allele-positive subsets. Repertoires with fewer than 30,000 or more than 120,000 public chains were left out of co-occurrence clustering, as were four to six repertoires with anomalous nucleotide sharing. TCRdb limited this immuneACCESS table to in-frame rearrangements with V and J called. A share of clones is missing; checked studies link under half to unresolved V genes, and the rest is unexplained. That table supplies the V and J calls and clone size; D and trimming were determined from the DNA. The sample profile shows about 70,000 clones; more than 75% of them were found once. The top ten constitute 3% of the sample.

This TCR came from a girl between 5 and 17 years old in good health and CMV-seropositive. The sequence joins TRBV2 to TRBJ2-1; 12 junctional bases match TRBD2. Sequencing was performed on PBMCs. The nucleotide sequence is TGTGCCAGCAGTGAGACTAGCGGGGGCCTCAATGAGCAGTTCTTC. This yields the protein CASSETSGGLNEQFF.